This TCR beta chain was captured by sequencing in a study of blood T cell repertoires in COVID-19. Sequencing used immunoSEQ multiplex PCR; TCRdb keeps in-frame clones, though not all of them. The sample carries approximately 300,000 clones, 85% recorded once. Comments on this clone: At one of its ends the junction is not consistent with the germline gene, which may arise from a read error.

Germline lookup yields CDR1 SSHAT and CDR2 FNYEAQ (reference sequence). The CDR3 length is 16 residues. Sequencing was carried out using PBMCs or T cells enriched from blood (not recorded which). This clonotype was sampled from a woman aged 25-40 years who had been exposed to COVID-19. The chain employs TRBV7-7 and TRBJ2-1, with TRBD2 identical over 11 bases. The CDR3: CASSLLAGGIENEQFF. The CDR3 DNA is TGTGCTAGCAGCCTCTTAGCGGGAGGGATAGAAAATGAGCAGTTCTTC.